What follows is one T cell receptor (beta chain) and its context. Its antigen is currently unknown. CDR1 is MNHNS and CDR2 is SASEGT in the germline V gene. There are 15 residues in the CDR3. The V segment lost 2 bases and the J segment 9 bases; nucleotides outside the gene matches: 9. The data were obtained in a study of shared clonotypes between healthy human individuals. Study conclusions and caveats: Larger estimated richness was generally recorded for naive subsets relative to memory subsets.

Assay: immunoSEQ multiplex PCR; the TCRdb copy retains only in-frame clones and omits some. The sample yields about 1.5 million clones, around 97% seen once. The chain is built from TRBV6-1 and TRBJ2-1; 8 bases agree with TRBD2. The sequence was obtained from a man younger than 45 in good health. The sample consisted of naive CD4+ T cells sorted from blood. Noted subset: CD45RA+ positively selected. The CDR3 region is CASSEKAGGVVEQFF. The CDR3 coding sequence is TGTGCCAGCAGTGAAAAGGCGGGAGGCGTTGTTGAGCAGTTCTTC.